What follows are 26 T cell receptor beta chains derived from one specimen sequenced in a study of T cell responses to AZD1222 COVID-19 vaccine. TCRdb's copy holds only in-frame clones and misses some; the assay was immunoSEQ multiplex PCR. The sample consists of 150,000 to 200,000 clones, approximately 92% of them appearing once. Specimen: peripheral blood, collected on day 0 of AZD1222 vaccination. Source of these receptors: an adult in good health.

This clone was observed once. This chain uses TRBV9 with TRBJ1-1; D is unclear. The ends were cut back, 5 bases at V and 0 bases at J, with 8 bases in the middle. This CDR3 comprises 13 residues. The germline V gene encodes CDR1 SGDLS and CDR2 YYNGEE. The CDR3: CASSSTVNTEAFF. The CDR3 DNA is TGTGCCAGCAGTTCGACGGTGAACACTGAAGCTTTCTTT.

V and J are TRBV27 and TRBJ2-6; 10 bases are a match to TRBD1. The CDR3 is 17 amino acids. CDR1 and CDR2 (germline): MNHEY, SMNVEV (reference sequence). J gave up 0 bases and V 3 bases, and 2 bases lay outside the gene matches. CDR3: CASSLWTGGSGANVLTF. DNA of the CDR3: TGTGCCAGCAGTTTGTGGACAGGGGGCTCTGGGGCCAACGTCCTGACTTTC. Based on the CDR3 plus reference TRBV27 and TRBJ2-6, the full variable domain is EAQVTQNPRYLITVTGKKLTVTCSQNMNHEYMSWYRQDPGLGLRQIYYSMNVEVTDKGDVPEGYKVSRKEKRNFPLILESPSPNQTSLYFCASSLWTGGSGANVLTFGAGSRLTVL.

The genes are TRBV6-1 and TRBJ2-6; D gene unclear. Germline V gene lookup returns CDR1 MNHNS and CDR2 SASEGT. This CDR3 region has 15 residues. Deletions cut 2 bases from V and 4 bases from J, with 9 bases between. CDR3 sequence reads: CASSEMRTGANVLTF. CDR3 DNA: TGTGCCAGCAGTGAAATGAGGACGGGGGCCAACGTCCTGACTTTC.

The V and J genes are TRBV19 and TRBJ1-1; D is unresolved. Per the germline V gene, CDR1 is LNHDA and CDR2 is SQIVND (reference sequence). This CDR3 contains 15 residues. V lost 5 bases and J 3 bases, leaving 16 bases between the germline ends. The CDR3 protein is CASSSNTDKYTEAFF. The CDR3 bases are TGTGCCAGTAGTTCGAACACCGACAAGTACACTGAAGCTTTCTTT.

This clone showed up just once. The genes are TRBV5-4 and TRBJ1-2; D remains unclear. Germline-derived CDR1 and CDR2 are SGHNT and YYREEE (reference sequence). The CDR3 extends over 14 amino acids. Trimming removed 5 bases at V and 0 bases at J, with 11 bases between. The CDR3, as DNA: TGTGCCAGCAGTAACGAGGGCCCTAACTATGGCTACACCTTC. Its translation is CASSNEGPNYGYTF.

The CDR3 DNA reads TGTGCCAGCAGTCATCGGACAGCTTACGAGCAGTACTTC. Its translation: CASSHRTAYEQYF. V is TRBV27 and J is TRBJ2-7, with D possibly TRBD1 on 6 matching bases. With 5 bases removed from V and 4 bases from J, the gap between germline ends came to 12 bases. Per germline, CDR1 MNHEY and CDR2 SMNVEV (reference sequence). CDR3 size: 13 residues.

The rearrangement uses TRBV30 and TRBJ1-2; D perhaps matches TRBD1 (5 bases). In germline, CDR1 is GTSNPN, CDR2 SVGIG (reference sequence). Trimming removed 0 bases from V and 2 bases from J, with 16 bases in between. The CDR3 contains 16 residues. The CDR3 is CAWSVRRQTLNYGYTF. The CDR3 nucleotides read TGTGCCTGGAGTGTCCGCCGACAGACTCTCAACTATGGCTACACCTTC.

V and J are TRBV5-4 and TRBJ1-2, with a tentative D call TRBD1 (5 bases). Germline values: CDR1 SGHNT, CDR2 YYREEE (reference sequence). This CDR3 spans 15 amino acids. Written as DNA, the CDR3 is TGTGCTACCTCAACGGGGGGGTCCGCTAACTATGGCTACACCTTC. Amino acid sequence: CATSTGGSANYGYTF. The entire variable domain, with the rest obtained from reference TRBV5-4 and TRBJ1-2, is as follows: ETGVTQSPTHLIKTRGQQVTLRCSSQSGHNTVSWYQQALGQGPQFIFQYYREEENGRGNFPPRFSGLQFPNYSSELNVNALELDDSALYLCATSTGGSANYGYTFGSGTRLTVV.

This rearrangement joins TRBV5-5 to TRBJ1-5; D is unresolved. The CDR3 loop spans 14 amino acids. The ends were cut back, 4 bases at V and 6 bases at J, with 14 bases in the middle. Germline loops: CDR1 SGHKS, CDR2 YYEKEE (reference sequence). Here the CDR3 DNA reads TGTGCCAGCAGCCCCCGAACCACGGCTCAGCCCCAGCATTTT. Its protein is CASSPRTTAQPQHF.

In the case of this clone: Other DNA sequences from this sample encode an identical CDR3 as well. CDR3 in DNA: TGTGCCAGTAGTATTTTACAGGCTAGCAATCAGCCCCAGCATTTT. Its protein product is CASSILQASNQPQHF. The chain employs TRBV19 and TRBJ1-5; possible D gene TRBD1, 5 bases. CDR3 length: 15 residues. Trimming pared 3 bases from V and 0 bases from J, leaving 9 bases between. Germline-derived CDR1 and CDR2 are LNHDA and SQIVND (reference sequence).

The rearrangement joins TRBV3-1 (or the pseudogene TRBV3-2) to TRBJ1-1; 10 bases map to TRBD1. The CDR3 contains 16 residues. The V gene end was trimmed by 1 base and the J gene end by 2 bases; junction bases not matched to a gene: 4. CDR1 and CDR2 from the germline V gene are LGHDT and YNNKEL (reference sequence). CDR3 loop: CASSQGTGGGNTEAFF. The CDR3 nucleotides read TGTGCCAGCAGCCAAGGGACAGGGGGGGGAAACACTGAAGCTTTCTTT.

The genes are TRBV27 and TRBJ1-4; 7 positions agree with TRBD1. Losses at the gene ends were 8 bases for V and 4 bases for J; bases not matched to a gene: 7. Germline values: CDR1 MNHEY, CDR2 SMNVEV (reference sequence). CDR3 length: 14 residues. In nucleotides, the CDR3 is TGTGCCAGCCAGGGGGGGGCCTTTAATGAAAAACTGTTTTTT. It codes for CASQGGAFNEKLFF.

CDR3 coding DNA: TGTGCCAGCCGGGACAACTCCTACGAGCAGTACTTC. Encoded protein: CASRDNSYEQYF. V is TRBV28 and J is TRBJ2-7; tentatively, D is TRBD1 (6 bases). The CDR3 length is 12 residues. V shed 8 bases and J shed 0 bases, with 8 bases lying between them. Germline assignment: CDR1 MDHEN and CDR2 SYDVKM.

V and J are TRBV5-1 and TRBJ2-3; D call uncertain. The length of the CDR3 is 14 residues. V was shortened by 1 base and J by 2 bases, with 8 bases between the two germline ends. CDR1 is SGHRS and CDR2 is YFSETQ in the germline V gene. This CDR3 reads CASSLRRSTDTQYF. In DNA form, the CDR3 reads TGCGCCAGCAGCTTGAGACGGTCCACAGATACGCAGTATTTT.

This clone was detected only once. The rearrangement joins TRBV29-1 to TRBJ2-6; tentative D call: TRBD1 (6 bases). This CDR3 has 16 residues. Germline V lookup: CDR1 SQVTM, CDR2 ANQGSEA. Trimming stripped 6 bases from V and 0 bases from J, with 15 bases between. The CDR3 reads CSVFRDTDSGANVLTF. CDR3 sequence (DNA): TGCAGCGTATTCCGGGACACAGACTCTGGGGCCAACGTCCTGACTTTC.

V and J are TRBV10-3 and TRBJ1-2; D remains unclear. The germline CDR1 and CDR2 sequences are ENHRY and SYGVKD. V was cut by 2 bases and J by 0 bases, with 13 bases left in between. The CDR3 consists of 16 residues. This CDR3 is CAISEVGDTPNYGYTF. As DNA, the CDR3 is TGTGCCATCAGTGAGGTTGGCGACACCCCTAACTATGGCTACACCTTC.

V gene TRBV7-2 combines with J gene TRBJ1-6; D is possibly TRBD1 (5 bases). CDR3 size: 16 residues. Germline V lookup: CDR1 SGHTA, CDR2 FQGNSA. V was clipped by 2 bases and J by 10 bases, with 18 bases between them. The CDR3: CASSLSQGVGGSPLHF. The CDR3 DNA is TGTGCCAGCAGCTTAAGTCAAGGGGTTGGGGGGTCACCCCTCCACTTT.

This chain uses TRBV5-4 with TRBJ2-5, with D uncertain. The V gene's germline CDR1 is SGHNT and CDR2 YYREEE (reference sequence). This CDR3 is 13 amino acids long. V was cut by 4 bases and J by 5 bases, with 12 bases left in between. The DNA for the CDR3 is TGTGCCAGCAGCCCCTTGACTCTGGAGACCCAGTACTTC. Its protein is CASSPLTLETQYF.

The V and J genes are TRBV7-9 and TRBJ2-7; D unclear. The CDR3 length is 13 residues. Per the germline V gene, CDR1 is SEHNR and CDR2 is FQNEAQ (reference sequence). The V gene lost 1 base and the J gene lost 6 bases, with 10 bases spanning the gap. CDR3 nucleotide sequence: TGTGCCAGCAGCTTAGTTTCTGCCCTCGAGCAGTACTTC. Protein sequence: CASSLVSALEQYF.

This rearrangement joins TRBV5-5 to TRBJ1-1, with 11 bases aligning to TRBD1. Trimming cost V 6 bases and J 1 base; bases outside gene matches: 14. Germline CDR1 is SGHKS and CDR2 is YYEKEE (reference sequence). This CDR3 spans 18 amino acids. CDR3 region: CASTLGGGQGATNTEAFF. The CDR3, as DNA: TGTGCCAGCACCCTGGGTGGAGGACAGGGGGCCACGAACACTGAAGCTTTCTTT.

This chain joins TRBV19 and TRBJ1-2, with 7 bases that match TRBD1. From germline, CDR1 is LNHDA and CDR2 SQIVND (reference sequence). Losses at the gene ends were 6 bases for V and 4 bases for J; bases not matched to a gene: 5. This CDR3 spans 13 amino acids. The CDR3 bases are TGTGCCAGTAGCCCGACAGGGTCCTATGGCTACACCTTC. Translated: CASSPTGSYGYTF. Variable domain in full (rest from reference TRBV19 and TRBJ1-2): DGGITQSPKYLFRKEGQNVTLSCEQNLNHDAMYWYRQDPGQGLRLIYYSQIVNDFQKGDIAEGYSVSREKKESFPLTVTSAQKNPTAFYLCASSPTGSYGYTFGSGTRLTVV.

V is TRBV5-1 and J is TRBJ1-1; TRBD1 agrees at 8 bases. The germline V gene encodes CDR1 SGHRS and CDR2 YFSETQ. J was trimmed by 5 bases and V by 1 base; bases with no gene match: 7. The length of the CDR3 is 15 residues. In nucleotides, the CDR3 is TGCGCCAGCAGCTTGACAGGGGGAAAAGTAACTGAAGCTTTCTTT. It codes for CASSLTGGKVTEAFF. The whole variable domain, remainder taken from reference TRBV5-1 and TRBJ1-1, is KAGVTQTPRYLIKTRGQQVTLSCSPISGHRSVSWYQQTPGQGLQFLFEYFSETQRNKGNFPGRFSGRQFSNSRSEMNVSTLELGDSALYLCASSLTGGKVTEAFFGQGTRLTVV.

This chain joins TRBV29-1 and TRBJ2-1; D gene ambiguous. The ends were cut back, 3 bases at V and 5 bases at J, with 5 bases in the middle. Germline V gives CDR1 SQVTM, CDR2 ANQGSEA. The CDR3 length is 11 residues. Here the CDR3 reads CSVERNNEQFF. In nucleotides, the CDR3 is TGCAGCGTTGAGCGGAACAATGAGCAGTTCTTC.

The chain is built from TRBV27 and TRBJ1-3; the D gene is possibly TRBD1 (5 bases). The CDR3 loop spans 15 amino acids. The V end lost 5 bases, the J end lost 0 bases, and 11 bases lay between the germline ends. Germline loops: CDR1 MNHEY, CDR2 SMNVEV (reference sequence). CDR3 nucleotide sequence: TGTGCCAGCAGTGGAGGACAAAGCTCTGGAAACACCATATATTTT. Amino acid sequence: CASSGGQSSGNTIYF.

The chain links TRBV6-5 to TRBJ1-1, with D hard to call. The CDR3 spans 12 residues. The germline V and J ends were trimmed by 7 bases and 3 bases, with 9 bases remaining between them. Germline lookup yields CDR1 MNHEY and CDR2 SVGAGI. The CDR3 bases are TGTGCCAGCAAGTACCGGGACACTGAAGCTTTCTTT. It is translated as CASKYRDTEAFF.

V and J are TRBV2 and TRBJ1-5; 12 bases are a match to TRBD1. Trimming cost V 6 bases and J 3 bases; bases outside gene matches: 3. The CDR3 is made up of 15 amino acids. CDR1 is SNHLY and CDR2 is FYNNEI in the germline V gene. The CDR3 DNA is TGTGCCAGCAGGGGACAGGGGGCCCCCAATCAGCCCCAGCATTTT. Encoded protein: CASRGQGAPNQPQHF.